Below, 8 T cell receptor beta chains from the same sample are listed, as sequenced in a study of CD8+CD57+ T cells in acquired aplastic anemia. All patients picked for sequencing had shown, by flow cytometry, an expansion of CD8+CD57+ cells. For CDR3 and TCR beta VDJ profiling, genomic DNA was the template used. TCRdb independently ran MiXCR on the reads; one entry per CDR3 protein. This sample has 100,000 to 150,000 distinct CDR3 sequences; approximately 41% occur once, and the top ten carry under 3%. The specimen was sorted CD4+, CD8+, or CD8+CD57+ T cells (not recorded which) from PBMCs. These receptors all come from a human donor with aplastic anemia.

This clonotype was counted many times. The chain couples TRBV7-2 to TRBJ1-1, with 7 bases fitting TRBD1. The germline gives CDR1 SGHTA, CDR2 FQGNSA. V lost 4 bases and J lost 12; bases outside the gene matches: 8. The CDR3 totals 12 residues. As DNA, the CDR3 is TGTGCCAGCAGCTCGCGTACAGGGGTAACTTTCTTT. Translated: CASSSRTGVTFF.

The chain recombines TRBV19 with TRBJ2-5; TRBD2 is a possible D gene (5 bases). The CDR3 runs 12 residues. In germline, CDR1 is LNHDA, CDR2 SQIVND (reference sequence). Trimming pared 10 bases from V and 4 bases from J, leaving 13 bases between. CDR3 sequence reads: CATGLSRETQYF. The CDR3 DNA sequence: TGTGCCACCGGACTGTCCCGAGAGACCCAGTACTTC.

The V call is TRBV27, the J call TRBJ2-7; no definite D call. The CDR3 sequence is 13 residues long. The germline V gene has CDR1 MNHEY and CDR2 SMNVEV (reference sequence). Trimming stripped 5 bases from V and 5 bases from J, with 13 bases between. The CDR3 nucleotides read TGTGCCAGCAGTGAGGTGGTTCGAAACGAGCAGTACTTC. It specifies CASSEVVRNEQYF.

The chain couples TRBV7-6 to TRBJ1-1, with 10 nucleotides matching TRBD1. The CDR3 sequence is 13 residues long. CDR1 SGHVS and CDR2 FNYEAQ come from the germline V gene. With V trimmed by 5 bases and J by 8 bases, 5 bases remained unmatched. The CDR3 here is CASSPLDRGEAFF. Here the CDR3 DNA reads TGTGCCAGCAGCCCCTTGGACAGGGGGGAAGCTTTCTTT.

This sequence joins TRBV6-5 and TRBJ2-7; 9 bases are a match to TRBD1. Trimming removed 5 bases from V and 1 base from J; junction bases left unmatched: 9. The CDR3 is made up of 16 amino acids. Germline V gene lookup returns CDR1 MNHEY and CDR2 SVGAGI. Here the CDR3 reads CASSLLGTGLSYEQYF. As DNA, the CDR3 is TGTGCCAGCAGTCTACTCGGGACAGGGCTGTCCTACGAGCAGTACTTC.

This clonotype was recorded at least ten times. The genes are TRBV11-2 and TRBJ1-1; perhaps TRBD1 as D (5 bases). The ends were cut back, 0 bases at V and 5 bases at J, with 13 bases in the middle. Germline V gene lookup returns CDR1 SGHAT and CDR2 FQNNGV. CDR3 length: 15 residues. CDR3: CASSLEGWGGTEAFF. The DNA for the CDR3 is TGTGCCAGCAGCTTAGAGGGCTGGGGGGGAACTGAAGCTTTCTTT. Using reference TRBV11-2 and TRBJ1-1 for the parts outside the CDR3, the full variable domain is EAGVAQSPRYKIIEKRQSVAFWCNPISGHATLYWYQQILGQGPKLLIQFQNNGVVDDSQLPKDRFSAERLKGVDSTLKIQPAKLEDSAVYLCASSLEGWGGTEAFFGQGTRLTVV.

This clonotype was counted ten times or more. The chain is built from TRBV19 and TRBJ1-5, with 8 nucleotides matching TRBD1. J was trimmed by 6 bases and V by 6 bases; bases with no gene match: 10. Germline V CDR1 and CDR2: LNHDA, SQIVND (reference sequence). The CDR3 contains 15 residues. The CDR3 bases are TGTGCCAGTAGGGTCTCGACAGGGGCTGGTCAGCCCCAGCATTTT. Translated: CASRVSTGAGQPQHF.

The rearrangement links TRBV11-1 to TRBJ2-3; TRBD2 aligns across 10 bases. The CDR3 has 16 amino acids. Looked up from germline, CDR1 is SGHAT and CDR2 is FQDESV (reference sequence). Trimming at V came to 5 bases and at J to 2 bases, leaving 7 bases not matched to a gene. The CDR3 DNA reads TGTGCCAGCAGCCATACTAGCGGGGACGACACAGATACGCAGTATTTT. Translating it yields CASSHTSGDDTDTQYF.